The TCR beta chain under discussion was sequenced for a study of cytomegalovirus exposure and HLA in healthy donors. As for the study in general: A data release that came early held 80 million or so unique TCRs from HLA-typed donors. Study-level results: In a later analysis, DRB1 alleles had the most associated TCRs; HLA-C alleles the fewest. Investigators reported around 150 TCR beta chains as tied to cytomegalovirus.

The sample holds a few counts of this clone. Its cognate antigen is unknown. The CDR3 spans 16 residues. Germline V gives CDR1 SGHAT, CDR2 FQNNGV. The germline V and J ends were trimmed by 5 bases and 0 bases, with 15 bases remaining between them. It was with 60 Vbeta and 13 Jbeta primers that the PCR ran. Sequencing was performed with immunoSEQ multiplex PCR; in TCRdb, only in-frame clones are kept and a portion is missing. The table has over 150,000 clones, about four fifths seen once. Sequencing was carried out using PBMCs. This sequence joins TRBV11-2 and TRBJ2-3; possible D gene TRBD1, 6 bases. This receptor was identified in a man younger than 40 in good health and CMV-seronegative. CDR3 region: CASSKGQGISTDTQYF. The CDR3 nucleotides read TGTGCCAGCAGCAAGGGGCAGGGGATTAGCACAGATACGCAGTATTTT. Full variable domain (rest looked up from reference TRBV11-2 and TRBJ2-3): EAGVAQSPRYKIIEKRQSVAFWCNPISGHATLYWYQQILGQGPKLLIQFQNNGVVDDSQLPKDRFSAERLKGVDSTLKIQPAKLEDSAVYLCASSKGQGISTDTQYFGPGTRLTVL.